This TCR beta chain was retrieved from a study of human CD4 T cells and Enterobacteriaceae (dated by TCRdb to about 2020). Sequences KGHSH (CDR1) and LQKENI (CDR2) are obtained from the germline V gene. Trimming at the junction amounts to 3 bases on V and 4 bases on J, and the germline ends lie 19 bases apart. The CDR3 runs 16 amino acids, cysteine and phenylalanine included. CDR3 DNA only is kept here, 48 bases in frame from base 1. In the case of this clone: This clone's antigen is unknown. It has no much larger one-base neighbor in the sample; base qualities were not kept.

The ex vivo total memory CD4+ samples were sequenced at deep level, which gave a detection sensitivity of one cell in 200,000. The QIAamp DNA Micro Kit was used to extract genomic DNA from cell pellets, and spectrophotometry was used to check the quantity and purity of the genomic DNA. The immunoSEQ multiplex PCR assay was used to amplify TCR Vbeta CDR3 regions. The Illumina HiSeq platform was used to sequence the amplicons. The retrieved sequences were 87 nucleotides long and included the CDR3 region. On the study's bioinformatics: A clonotype was defined as a unique productive TCR Vbeta nucleotide sequence, quantified by productive template frequency from ImmunoSEQ Analyzer V3.0. A threshold set at the top 5th percentile of each frequency-ranked repertoire was used to define expanded clonotypes. Repertoire overlap was calculated as Chao-Jaccard using the R package fossil and displayed by nonmetric multidimensional scaling using the R package MASS. In TCRdb, the immuneACCESS table is reduced to in-frame sequences with V and J assigned. These tables do not hold every clone; where another copy was compared, an unresolved V gene accounts for under half, and the others remain unexplained. V and J calls and clone size are given by that table; D and trimming were obtained from the DNA. The sample has about 29,000 clones on record, around four fifths of them singletons. The ten largest clones represent about 1.5% of the sample.

On a FACSAria III, memory CD4+ T cells were FACS-sorted to over 98% purity, defined as all CD4+ cells except CD45RA+CCR7+CD95- naive cells. Blood from healthy donors came from blood donation centers in Switzerland. Total CD4+ T cells and monocytes were enriched by positive selection with CD4 and CD14 magnetic microbeads. CD8+, CD14+, CD16+, CD56+, CD19+ and CD25-bright cells were excluded before sorting. To assess in vivo expansion of bacteria-reactive clonotypes, total memory CD4+ T cells from a couple of blood donors were sequenced directly ex vivo. Peripheral blood mononuclear cells were isolated from donor blood using Ficoll-Paque Plus. General findings and caveats noted by the study authors: The only basis for inferring the reactivity of ex vivo clonotypes was matching nucleotide sequences to CFSE-low cultures from the same donors. In ex vivo samples, clonotypes with broad cross-reactivity seemed more expanded than specific clonotypes, as 11 of 19 and 21 of 34 fell within the top 5%.

The sequenced sample consisted of memory CD4+ T cells from blood. The sample's cell subset or site label, in plain terms: total memory CD4 T cells sorted directly ex vivo, unstimulated. This TCR derives from a human donor in good health. The sequence is built from TRBV18 and TRBJ2-7; a tentative D call is TRBD2 (6 bases match). The CDR3 reads CASSPRTGMGGYEQYF. Here is the DNA: TGTGCCAGCTCACCGCGGACTGGCATGGGGGGTTACGAGCAGTACTTC.